The rows below give T cell receptor beta chains drawn from one sample of a study of blood T cell repertoires in COVID-19. The assay was immunoSEQ multiplex PCR, and TCRdb's table has in-frame clones only and misses some. The table records 200,000 to 250,000 clones, around 83% of them present only once. Sequencing was performed on peripheral blood. These TCRs come from a man aged 50-59 years with active or convalescent COVID-19. Both conserved end residues are part of each CDR3. Fields, in order: D gene, J gene, clone size, V gene, CDR3 DNA, CDR3 protein. A D gene is named only where the DNA matches it firmly. Not every row has a clone size; where given, it reads once, few, many or a size class.

NA | TRBJ2-7 | NA | TRBV4-1 | TGCGCCAGCAGCCAAGATTCTAGCAGATACTACGAGCAGTACTTC | CASSQDSSRYYEQYF
NA | TRBJ2-1 | NA | TRBV15 | TGTGCCACCAGCAGATCTCAGGGGGGCGCCTACAATGAGCAGTTCTTC | CATSRSQGGAYNEQFF
NA | TRBJ2-7 | NA | TRBV2 | TGTGCCAGCAGTGACGCGGGACGCTCCTACGAGCAGTACTTC | CASSDAGRSYEQYF
TRBD1 | TRBJ2-5 | NA | TRBV5-4 | TGTGCCAGCAGTCAAGGGCAGGGGGCTTGGGAGACCCAGTACTTC | CASSQGQGAWETQYF
TRBD2 | TRBJ2-1 | NA | TRBV19 | TGTGCCAGTAGTATGCTGCTAGCGGGAGAGGGTGAGCAGTTCTTC | CASSMLLAGEGEQFF
TRBD2 | TRBJ2-1 | NA | TRBV19 | TGTGCCAGTAGTATAGATTCCTCTAGCGGGATGGATGAGCAGTTCTTC | CASSIDSSSGMDEQFF
TRBD2 | TRBJ2-1 | NA | TRBV7-2 | TGTGCCAGCAGCTCCCCCTCCGCCGGGACTAGGAACTACAATGAGCAGTTCTTC | CASSSPSAGTRNYNEQFF
TRBD1 | TRBJ1-1 | NA | TRBV28 | TGTGCCAGCAGTCCGGGACAGGGAAGCACTGAAGCTTTCTTT | CASSPGQGSTEAFF
NA | TRBJ1-1 | NA | TRBV7-9 | TGTGCCAGCAGCTCCGCTGAGGTCGGGGGGCATACTGAAGCTTTCTTT | CASSSAEVGGHTEAFF
NA | TRBJ1-4 | NA | TRBV6-1 | TGTGCCAGCAGTGATGACAGGCCTTGGATAGGTAATGAAAAACTGTTTTTT | CASSDDRPWIGNEKLFF
NA | TRBJ1-3 | NA | TRBV5-6 | TGTGCCAGCAGCCGACCCTCCCACGCAGGGGTCACCATATATTTT | CASSRPSHAGVTIYF
NA | TRBJ2-7 | NA | TRBV5-6 | TGTGCCAGCAGCTTGATGGGGACACCTTCCTCCTACGAGCAGTACTTC | CASSLMGTPSSYEQYF
NA | TRBJ1-3 | NA | TRBV7-8 | TGTGCCAGCAGCTTAGACATCAACGCTGGAAACACCATATATTTT | CASSLDINAGNTIYF
NA | TRBJ1-1 | NA | TRBV6-2/TRBV6-3 | TGTGCCAGCAGTTACTCGGGGGGGGAAGCTGAAGCTTTCTTT | CASSYSGGEAEAFF
NA | TRBJ2-1 | NA | TRBV6-5 | TGTGCCAGCAGTTTAGTCCCTCGTGCCTACAATGAGCAGTTCTTC | CASSLVPRAYNEQFF
NA | TRBJ2-2 | NA | TRBV11-3 | TGTGCCAGCAGCTCGGGCCAGGGTTCCACCGGGGAGCTGTTTTTT | CASSSGQGSTGELFF
NA | TRBJ1-5 | NA | TRBV11-3 | TGTGCCATCATCAAAGGGGTGGTAAGCAATCAGCCCCAGCATTTT | CAIIKGVVSNQPQHF
NA | TRBJ2-3 | NA | TRBV4-1 | TGCGCCAGCAGCCAAACAGGGTTAGGTACGCAGTATTTT | CASSQTGLGTQYF
NA | TRBJ1-3 | NA | TRBV11-2 | TGTGCCAGCAGCTTAGATCGGCGGGGTGGCTCTGGAAACACCATATATTTT | CASSLDRRGGSGNTIYF
TRBD1 | TRBJ1-2 | NA | TRBV28 | TGTGCCAGCGGCTCACAGGGGGCGCGCTATGGCTACACCTTC | CASGSQGARYGYTF
NA | TRBJ1-2 | NA | TRBV7-2 | TGTGCCAGCAGCTCGGCGGGGACGGGGGGCTACACCTTC | CASSSAGTGGYTF
TRBD1 | TRBJ1-2 | once | TRBV6-6 | TGTGCCAGCAGTTCAAGGACAGGGGGCGAGGATGGCTACACCTTC | CASSSRTGGEDGYTF
NA | TRBJ2-1 | NA | TRBV4-2 | TGTGCCAGCAGCCCCTCTGGGGCTGATGAGCAGTTCTTC | CASSPSGADEQFF
NA | TRBJ1-4 | NA | TRBV20-1 | TGCAGTGCTAGCGGCGGGGGGAAACTGTTTTTT | CSASGGGKLFF
TRBD1 | TRBJ2-7 | NA | TRBV5-6 | TGTGCCAGCAGCGTGGACAGGACAAACTACGAGCAGTACTTC | CASSVDRTNYEQYF
TRBD1 | TRBJ1-3 | few | TRBV7-2 | TGTGCCAGCAGCTTCGAAGGACAGGGGAGAAACACCATATATTTT | CASSFEGQGRNTIYF
TRBD2 | TRBJ2-2 | NA | TRBV27 | TGTGCCAGCAGTGGACTAGCGGGGGGCCACGCCGGGGAGCTGTTTTTT | CASSGLAGGHAGELFF
TRBD2 | TRBJ2-4 | NA | TRBV5-6 | TGTGCCAGCAGCTTGAAGTTTCCTAGCGGGAGTGGCATTCAGTACTTC | CASSLKFPSGSGIQYF
TRBD1 | TRBJ1-3 | NA | TRBV9 | TGTGCCAGCAGCGTAGGACAGGGAACAGGAAACACCATATATTTT | CASSVGQGTGNTIYF
TRBD1 | TRBJ1-2 | NA | TRBV7-2 | TGTGCCAGCAGCCCCGGGACAGGGAGGTCCTATGGCTACACCTTC | CASSPGTGRSYGYTF
TRBD1 | TRBJ2-5 | few | TRBV28 | TGTGCCAGCAGGGCTACGAGGGACAGCCTCCAAGAGACCCAGTACTTC | CASRATRDSLQETQYF
NA | TRBJ1-2 | NA | TRBV5-1 | TGCGCCAGCAGCTTGGAAGGTGGGGCGGGGGTTGGCTACACCTTC | CASSLEGGAGVGYTF
NA | TRBJ2-2 | NA | TRBV7-9 | TGTGCCAGCAGCCCACCTATAACGGGACACTTGAACACCGGGGAGCTGTTTTTT | CASSPPITGHLNTGELFF
NA | TRBJ2-3 | NA | TRBV5-1 | TGCGCCAGCAGGCCCGCGACTAGCACAGATACGCAGTATTTT | CASRPATSTDTQYF
TRBD2 | TRBJ2-7 | NA | TRBV25-1 | TGTGCCAGCAGTGACACCACACGGGAGGCATCCTACGAGCAGTACTTC | CASSDTTREASYEQYF
NA | TRBJ1-5 | once | TRBV10-2 | TGCGCCAGCAGTGATCACAGACAGCCCCAGCATTTT | CASSDHRQPQHF
TRBD1 | TRBJ1-3 | NA | TRBV7-9 | TGTGCCAGCAGCTCCAGGGGGCAGGGAAACACCATATATTTT | CASSSRGQGNTIYF
TRBD1 | TRBJ1-2 | few | TRBV5-1 | TGCGCCAGCAGCGGACAGGGGAACTATGGCTACACCTTC | CASSGQGNYGYTF
TRBD2 | TRBJ2-3 | once | TRBV6-5 | TGTGCCAGCTGGAACGGGGGGAGCACAGATACGCAGTATTTT | CASWNGGSTDTQYF
NA | TRBJ2-1 | NA | TRBV5-3 | TGTGCCAGAAGCCCTCGCACAGGGAACCCCTACAATGAGCAGTTCTTC | CARSPRTGNPYNEQFF
NA | TRBJ1-5 | NA | TRBV2 | TGTGCCAGCAGAGGGCCTGGGGGGAATCAGCCCCAGCATTTT | CASRGPGGNQPQHF
TRBD2 | TRBJ2-1 | NA | TRBV29-1 | TGCAGCGGCGGACTAGCGGGAGTAAACAATGAGCAGTTCTTC | CSGGLAGVNNEQFF
TRBD2 | TRBJ2-3 | once | TRBV18 | TGTGCCAGCTCACCACTTCCGACTAGCGGGGGAGGCACAGATACGCAGTATTTT | CASSPLPTSGGGTDTQYF
NA | TRBJ2-7 | NA | TRBV4-1 | TGCGCCAGCAGCCAAGAAAGGTGGTCGGGCTACGAGCAGTACTTC | CASSQERWSGYEQYF
NA | TRBJ2-2 | NA | TRBV5-1 | TGCGCCAGCAGCTTGGGAGGCAGTACGAACACCGGGGAGCTGTTTTTT | CASSLGGSTNTGELFF
NA | TRBJ2-2 | few | TRBV7-3 | TGTGCCAGCAGCTCCTTAAACGGGGAGCTGTTTTTT | CASSSLNGELFF
NA | TRBJ1-1 | NA | TRBV6-5 | TGTGCCAGCAGTTACTCGGGGCGGTCTGCTTCTGAAGCTTTCTTT | CASSYSGRSASEAFF
NA | TRBJ1-2 | NA | TRBV28 | TGTGCCAGCAGTCTACGGACTTTTGCGGCGTATGGCTACACCTTC | CASSLRTFAAYGYTF